This T cell receptor (beta chain) was found in a study of T cells in Graves' hyperthyroidism and ophthalmopathy. The V and J ends lost 7 bases and 0 bases respectively, with 6 bases between them. This CDR3 has 12 amino acids. Amplification targeted TCR beta CDR3 regions from RNA transcripts. The study used the HTBI primer set for a first-round RT-PCR of the TCR CDR3. MiXCR, run by TCRdb on the multiplex PCR reads, gives a single entry per CDR3 protein. The sample holds approximately 640,000 distinct CDR3 sequences, about 18% seen once. The sequencing input was blood. The sequence derives from a man in his forties or fifties with Graves' hyperthyroidism. The J gene is TRBJ2-5, the V gene TRBV12-3 or TRBV12-4; D is unclear. The DNA of the CDR3 is TGTGCCAGCAATGGCAACCAAGAGACCCAGTACTTC. Translating gives CASNGNQETQYF.